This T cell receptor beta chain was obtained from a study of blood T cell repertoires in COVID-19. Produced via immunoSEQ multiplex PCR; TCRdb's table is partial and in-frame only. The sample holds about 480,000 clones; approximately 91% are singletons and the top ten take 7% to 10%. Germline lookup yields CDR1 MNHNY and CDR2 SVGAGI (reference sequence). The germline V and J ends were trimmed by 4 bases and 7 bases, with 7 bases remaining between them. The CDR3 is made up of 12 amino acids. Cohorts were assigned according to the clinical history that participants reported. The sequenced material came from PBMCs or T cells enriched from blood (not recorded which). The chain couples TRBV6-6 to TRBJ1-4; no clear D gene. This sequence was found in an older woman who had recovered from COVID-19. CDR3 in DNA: TGTGCCAGCAGTTTGAGGGTTGAAAAACTGTTTTTT. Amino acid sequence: CASSLRVEKLFF.